Following are 20 T cell receptor beta chains from one sample sequenced in a study of T cells in Graves' hyperthyroidism and ophthalmopathy. Regions amplified from RNA transcripts were the TCR beta CDR3 regions. TCR CDR3 underwent first-round RT-PCR with the HTBI primer set. TCRdb redid the calling of the multiplex PCR reads with MiXCR, one entry per CDR3 protein. Among 700,000 to 950,000 distinct CDR3 sequences listed, over 35% were seen once. Sequences were obtained from blood. These receptor sequences come from a woman aged 40 to 50 with Graves' hyperthyroidism.

A remark on this clonotype: Its ends do not fully match the called genes, so a read error is possible. This rearrangement joins TRBV12-3 or TRBV12-4 to TRBJ2-5, with D perhaps assigned TRBD1 or TRBD2 (5 bases each). The CDR3 is 13 amino acids. As DNA, the CDR3 is TGCGCGACGTTATCGGGGCCTTTGGAGACCCAGTACTTC. It codes for CATLSGPLETQYF.

This clonotype was counted at least ten times. The V and J genes are TRBV7-2 and TRBJ2-7; D remains ambiguous. The ends were cut back, 3 bases at V and 4 bases at J, with 13 bases in the middle. Germline V CDR1 and CDR2: SGHTA, FQGNSA. This CDR3 region has 14 residues. Here the CDR3 reads CASSFAGDSYEQYF. CDR3 coding DNA: TGTGCCAGCAGCTTCGCTGGGGATTCGTACGAGCAGTACTTC.

This clonotype came up a few times. The chain is built from TRBV4-3 and TRBJ1-1; D not resolved. The V and J ends lost 0 bases and 3 bases respectively, with 8 bases between them. CDR1 LGHNA and CDR2 YSLEER come from the germline V gene. The CDR3 is 14 amino acids. CDR3: CASSQDRMDTEAFF. The CDR3 nucleotides read TGCGCCAGCAGCCAAGACAGGATGGACACTGAAGCTTTCTTT.

This clonotype has more than one count but fewer than ten. The CDR3, as DNA: TGTGCCAGCAGCTTGGATGAGTTCCCGAACACTGAAGCTTTCTTT. Its protein product is CASSLDEFPNTEAFF. This chain uses TRBV5-4 with TRBJ1-1; no clear D. The CDR3 extends over 15 amino acids. The ends were cut back, 0 bases at V and 1 base at J, with 10 bases in the middle. In germline, CDR1 is SGHNT, CDR2 YYREEE (reference sequence). Full variable domain (remainder filled in from reference TRBV5-4 and TRBJ1-1): ETGVTQSPTHLIKTRGQQVTLRCSSQSGHNTVSWYQQALGQGPQFIFQYYREEENGRGNFPPRFSGLQFPNYSSELNVNALELDDSALYLCASSLDEFPNTEAFFGQGTRLTVV.

This clonotype has ten or more counts. The rearrangement links TRBV6-1 to TRBJ1-5; 9 bases align to TRBD1. The junction had 9 bases not matched to a gene; V was cut back by 10 bases and J by 5 bases. From germline, CDR1 is MNHNS and CDR2 SASEGT. This CDR3 spans 14 amino acids. DNA of the CDR3: TGTGCCATATCGGACAGGGGCATACATCAGCCCCAGCATTTT. This gives the protein CAISDRGIHQPQHF.

Comments on this clonotype: This may come from a read error, since a much larger clone is one base off. CDR3 in amino acids: CSAPRGLGGYTF. CDR3 bases: TGCAGTGCTCCTAGGGGTTTGGGTGGCTACACCTTC. The chain recombines TRBV20-1 with TRBJ1-2, with D perhaps TRBD1 (5 bases). With 5 bases removed from V and 7 bases from J, the gap between germline ends came to 14 bases. Germline V gives CDR1 DFQATT, CDR2 SNEGSKA (reference sequence). The CDR3 sequence is 12 residues long.

As regards this clonotype: A much more abundant neighbour one base away suggests this may be a read error. The J gene is TRBJ1-4, the V gene TRBV29-1; 8 bases map to TRBD1. V shed 8 bases, J shed 5 bases, and the junction held 10 bases outside the gene matches. The V gene's germline CDR1 is SQVTM and CDR2 ANQGSEA. CDR3 size: 14 residues. CDR3 bases: TGCAGCATTGCGGGACAGGTTGGGAATGAAAAACTGTTTTTT. Protein sequence: CSIAGQVGNEKLFF.

The chain couples TRBV6-5 to TRBJ1-1, with D uncertain. V was pared by 0 bases and J by 6 bases, with 11 bases between. This CDR3 comprises 14 residues. Germline V gene sequence: CDR1 MNHEY, CDR2 SVGAGI. CDR3 nucleotide sequence: TGTGCCAGCAGTTACTCCCTGGGTACAGCTGAAGCTTTCTTT. It specifies CASSYSLGTAEAFF.

As regards this clonotype: A much larger clone lies one base from this, so it may be a read error. This chain links TRBV7-2 with TRBJ1-1, with 7 bases that match TRBD1. The trim removed 4 bases at V and 11 bases at J, leaving 13 bases unmatched. CDR1 SGHTA and CDR2 FQGNSA come from the germline V gene. The CDR3 is made up of 14 amino acids. CDR3 DNA: TGTGCCAGCAGCTGGGAACAGGGGTTGGGTGATGCTTTCTTT. As protein: CASSWEQGLGDAFF.

This clonotype was counted only a few times. The chain links TRBV6-5 to TRBJ1-4, with 8 bases lining up with TRBD1. CDR3 length: 15 amino acids. Germline values: CDR1 MNHEY, CDR2 SVGAGI. Losses at the gene ends were 8 bases for V and 8 bases for J; bases not matched to a gene: 13. In DNA, the CDR3 is TGTGCCAGCTCACCACCCGCAGGGGGCCAGGAAAAACTGTTTTTT. Its translation is CASSPPAGGQEKLFF.

This clonotype was picked up many times. The genes are TRBV7-9 and TRBJ1-5, with 7 bases matching TRBD1. The trim removed 5 bases at V and 0 bases at J, leaving 7 bases unmatched. The CDR3 is made up of 16 amino acids. The V gene's germline CDR1 is SEHNR and CDR2 FQNEAQ (reference sequence). This CDR3 reads CASSTTGTDSNQPQHF. CDR3 coding DNA: TGTGCCAGCAGCACCACCGGGACAGATAGCAATCAGCCCCAGCATTTT. The variable domain in full, with the rest retrieved from reference TRBV7-9 and TRBJ1-5, is DTGVSQNPRHKITKRGQNVTFRCDPISEHNRLYWYRQTLGQGPEFLTYFQNEAQLEKSRLLSDRFSAERPKGSFSTLEIQRTEQGDSAMYLCASSTTGTDSNQPQHFGDGTRLSIL.

This clonotype was seen a handful of times. V gene TRBV6-2 or TRBV6-3 combines with J gene TRBJ1-2; no definite D call. This CDR3 region has 14 residues. Trimming removed 5 bases from V and 3 bases from J, with 13 bases in between. Per germline, CDR1 MNHEY and CDR2 SVGEGT. CDR3 in amino acids: CASSPLRDDYGYTF. The CDR3 nucleotides read TGTGCCAGCAGTCCCTTACGTGATGACTATGGCTACACCTTC.

The rearrangement uses TRBV29-1 and TRBJ1-6, with 12 nucleotides matching TRBD1. CDR3 length equals 14 residues. J lost 8 bases, V lost 6 bases, and 5 bases had no gene match. The germline V gene has CDR1 SQVTM and CDR2 ANQGSEA. The CDR3 reads CSVSRDRGHSPLHF. The CDR3 coding sequence is TGCAGCGTCTCGCGGGACAGGGGGCATTCACCCCTCCACTTT. Combining the CDR3 with reference TRBV29-1 and TRBJ1-6 gives the whole variable domain SAVISQKPSRDICQRGTSLTIQCQVDSQVTMMFWYRQQPGQSLTLIATANQGSEATYESGFVIDKFPISRPNLTFSTLTVSNMSPEDSSIYLCSVSRDRGHSPLHFGNGTRLTVT.

V gene TRBV6-1 combines with J gene TRBJ2-6; weak D call: TRBD2 (5 bases). CDR3 length equals 16 residues. V dropped 5 bases and J dropped 0 bases, with 11 bases sitting between them. The V gene's germline CDR1 is MNHNS and CDR2 SASEGT. This CDR3 is CASSYAGNSGANVLTF. CDR3 nucleotide sequence: TGTGCCAGCAGTTACGCCGGGAACTCTGGGGCCAACGTCCTGACTTTC.

V and J are TRBV28 and TRBJ2-5, with unresolved D. The V and J ends lost 3 bases and 7 bases respectively, with 12 bases between them. There are 13 residues in the CDR3. Germline loops: CDR1 MDHEN, CDR2 SYDVKM. The CDR3 DNA reads TGTGCCAGCAGTTTTTCACGGGTGGGGACCCAGTACTTC. Its translation: CASSFSRVGTQYF.

This clonotype was seen repeatedly, ten times or more. V is TRBV12-3 or TRBV12-4 and J is TRBJ1-2, with D perhaps matching TRBD1 (6 bases). The CDR3 contains 13 residues. The germline V and J ends were trimmed by 6 bases and 2 bases, with 10 bases remaining between them. CDR3 bases: TGTGCCAGCAGCCGTACAGGGAACTATGGCTACACCTTC. Translation: CASSRTGNYGYTF.

The gene calls are TRBV19 and TRBJ1-1; D may be TRBD1 (5 bases). CDR1 is LNHDA, CDR2 SQIVND, per germline (reference sequence). Trimming pared 2 bases from V and 2 bases from J, leaving 21 bases between. CDR3 length equals 18 residues. CDR3 bases: TGTGCCAGTAGTATATGGGGTTTCCGGGGCTCTATAAACACTGAAGCTTTCTTT. This codes for CASSIWGFRGSINTEAFF.

This clonotype was recorded at least ten times. The V gene is TRBV25-1, the J gene TRBJ2-5; D possibly corresponds to TRBD2 (5 bases). The CDR3 loop spans 12 amino acids. The V and J ends lost 6 bases and 3 bases respectively, with 8 bases between them. Per germline, CDR1 MGHDK and CDR2 SYGVNS. The chain's CDR3 is CASRDFKETQYF. In DNA form, the CDR3 reads TGTGCCAGCAGGGACTTTAAAGAGACCCAGTACTTC.

The chain employs TRBV29-1 and TRBJ2-7; TRBD1 matches 9 bases. Germline lookup yields CDR1 SQVTM and CDR2 ANQGSEA. This CDR3 spans 12 amino acids. The CDR3 is CSASLQGAEQYF. CDR3 coding DNA: TGCAGTGCTAGCCTACAGGGGGCCGAGCAGTACTTC.

CDR3 amino acids: CASTLQGEKLFF. The DNA for the CDR3 is TGTGCCAGCACTCTACAGGGGGAAAAACTGTTTTTT. The chain joins TRBV2 to TRBJ1-4; the match to TRBD1 covers 7 bases. Germline V gene data show CDR1 as SNHLY and CDR2 as FYNNEI. The CDR3 runs to 12 residues. The trim removed 7 bases at V and 8 bases at J, leaving 4 bases unmatched.